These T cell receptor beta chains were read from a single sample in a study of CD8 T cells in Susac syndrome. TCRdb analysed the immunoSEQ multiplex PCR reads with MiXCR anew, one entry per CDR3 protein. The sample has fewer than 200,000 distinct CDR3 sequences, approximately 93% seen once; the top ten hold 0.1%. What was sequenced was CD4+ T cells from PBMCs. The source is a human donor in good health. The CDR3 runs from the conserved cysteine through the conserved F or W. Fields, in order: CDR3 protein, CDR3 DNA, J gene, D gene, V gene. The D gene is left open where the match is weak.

CSVDGYNEQFF | TGCAGCGTTGACGGATACAATGAGCAGTTCTTC | TRBJ2-1 | - | TRBV29-1
CASSLLSGGQGGHEQYF | TGTGCCAGCAGCCTTTTGTCCGGGGGACAGGGGGGCCACGAGCAGTACTTC | TRBJ2-7 | TRBD1 | TRBV3-1
CASRRDGGTDTQYF | TGTGCCAGCAGGAGGGACGGTGGCACAGATACGCAGTATTTT | TRBJ2-3 | - | TRBV2
CASSRTSLTTDF | TGTGCCAGCAGTCGGACTAGCCTTACTACCGACTTC | TRBJ2-7 | TRBD2 | TRBV12-3/TRBV12-4
CASSIWAQDQPQHF | TGTGCCAGTAGTATTTGGGCACAAGATCAGCCCCAGCATTTT | TRBJ1-5 | - | TRBV19
CASSLWFGAGDYGYTF | TGTGCCAGCAGCTTGTGGTTTGGGGCCGGGGACTATGGCTACACCTTC | TRBJ1-2 | - | TRBV7-2
CAAKTAPYGYTF | TGTGCCGCAAAGACAGCCCCCTATGGCTACACCTTC | TRBJ1-2 | - | TRBV19
CASTNMGVSADAFF | TGTGCCAGCACCAATATGGGGGTGAGCGCCGATGCTTTCTTT | TRBJ1-1 | - | TRBV6-6
CASSLLDRVSSPLHF | TGTGCCAGCAGCTTGCTCGACAGGGTGAGTTCACCCCTCCACTTT | TRBJ1-6 | TRBD1 | TRBV5-6
CSARASSSYNEQFF | TGCAGTGCTAGAGCCAGCAGCTCCTACAATGAGCAGTTCTTC | TRBJ2-1 | - | TRBV20-1
CSAIIQGRRGGYTF | TGCAGTGCTATTATACAGGGTAGGCGTGGTGGCTACACCTTC | TRBJ1-2 | - | TRBV20-1
CASSQLHRPRLGYGYTF | TGTGCCAGCAGCCAACTTCACCGACCTAGATTGGGCTATGGCTACACCTTC | TRBJ1-2 | - | TRBV7-9
CASKSGTLQETQYF | TGTGCCAGTAAGTCCGGGACTCTCCAAGAGACCCAGTACTTC | TRBJ2-5 | - | TRBV19
CASSFGSNPLLYYGYTF | TGTGCCAGCAGCTTCGGGTCTAACCCTCTCCTGTACTATGGCTACACCTTC | TRBJ1-2 | - | TRBV9
CASSLAGGDGNQPQHF | TGCGCCAGCAGCTTGGCCGGGGGGGACGGCAATCAGCCCCAGCATTTT | TRBJ1-5 | - | TRBV5-1
CASSSGQGARDTIYF | TGTGCCAGCAGCTCGGGACAGGGGGCGCGGGACACCATATATTTT | TRBJ1-3 | TRBD1 | TRBV7-2
CASSFHRIPRHSNYGYTF | TGCGCCAGCAGTTTTCACAGGATTCCCCGACACTCTAACTATGGCTACACCTTC | TRBJ1-2 | - | TRBV23-1
CASSLEGVSNQPQHF | TGCGCCAGCAGCTTGGAGGGGGTGAGCAATCAGCCCCAGCATTTT | TRBJ1-5 | - | TRBV5-1
CASSFYAGGAEAFF | TGTGCCAGCAGTTTTTACGCAGGGGGCGCGGAAGCTTTCTTT | TRBJ1-1 | TRBD1 | TRBV6-2/TRBV6-3
CSVGVLGLGGEQYF | TGCAGCGTTGGAGTATTGGGCCTAGGCGGGGAGCAGTACTTC | TRBJ2-7 | - | TRBV29-1